These 32 T cell receptor beta chains were sequenced from one sample in a study of OX40 agonist ivuxolimab in advanced cancers. Sequenced by immunoSEQ multiplex PCR; TCRdb stores in-frame clones only, minus some. Here the sample spans 50,000 to 75,000 clones, around 79% being singletons. The sequenced sample was CD4+ or CD8+ T cells sorted from blood, obtained in a trial of the OX40 agonist ivuxolimab. These receptors were collected from an adult with an advanced solid tumor such as melanoma, head and neck, liver or kidney cancer.

J is TRBJ2-1 and V is TRBV7-3, with 8 bases matching TRBD2. The CDR3 runs to 15 residues. The germline gives CDR1 SGHTA, CDR2 FQGTGA. The J segment lost 7 bases and the V segment lost 3 bases, leaving 8 bases of the junction unmatched. The CDR3 nucleotides are TGTGCCAGCAGCTTGTACAGCGGGAGAGGGAATGAGCAGTTCTTC. As protein: CASSLYSGRGNEQFF. Variable domain in full (rest from reference TRBV7-3 and TRBJ2-1): GAGVSQTPSNKVTEKGKYVELRCDPISGHTALYWYRQSLGQGPEFLIYFQGTGAADDSGLPNDRFFAVRPEGSVSTLKIQRTERGDSAVYLCASSLYSGRGNEQFFGPGTRLTVL.

V usage is TRBV5-1 and J usage is TRBJ1-1; 7 bases fit TRBD1. Germline CDR1 is SGHRS and CDR2 is YFSETQ. This CDR3 spans 18 amino acids. The J segment lost 0 bases and the V segment lost 3 bases, leaving 14 bases of the junction unmatched. The CDR3 DNA reads as TGCGCCAGCAGCTCCAAGGACAGGAGACACCCCTTGAACACTGAAGCTTTCTTT. The encoded protein is CASSSKDRRHPLNTEAFF.

This chain uses TRBV7-2 with TRBJ1-5; TRBD1 might be the D (5 bases). Germline V gene sequence: CDR1 SGHTA, CDR2 FQGNSA. This CDR3 has 15 amino acids. Trimming pared 4 bases from V and 5 bases from J, leaving 15 bases between. The chain's CDR3 is CASSSWASGDQPQHF. CDR3 nucleotides: TGTGCCAGCAGCTCCTGGGCCTCGGGGGATCAGCCCCAGCATTTT. Filled out from reference TRBV7-2 and TRBJ1-5, the complete variable domain reads GAGVSQSPSNKVTEKGKDVELRCDPISGHTALYWYRQSLGQGLEFLIYFQGNSAPDKSGLPSDRFSAERTGGSVSTLTIQRTQQEDSAVYLCASSSWASGDQPQHFGDGTRLSIL.

The chain links TRBV7-8 to TRBJ2-5; D is possibly TRBD1 (6 bases). The germline V gene has CDR1 SGHVS and CDR2 FQNEAQ. The V end was cut by 3 bases, the J end by 9 bases, with 14 bases between. The CDR3 has 13 residues. CDR3 protein: CASSFQGSTSQYF. The CDR3 DNA is TGTGCCAGCAGCTTCCAGGGGAGTACGTCCCAGTACTTC.

The J gene is TRBJ2-2, the V gene TRBV10-3; D is possibly TRBD1 or TRBD2 (5 bases each). The germline gives CDR1 ENHRY, CDR2 SYGVKD. The CDR3 spans 16 residues. Trimming removed 3 bases at V and 1 base at J, with 12 bases between. In DNA, the CDR3 is TGTGCCATCAGTGATGGGGACCTTCAGAACACCGGGGAGCTGTTTTTT. Amino acids: CAISDGDLQNTGELFF.

The chain carries TRBV6-5 and TRBJ1-1; possible D gene TRBD1, 5 bases. Germline V gives CDR1 MNHEY, CDR2 SVGAGI. V dropped 2 bases and J dropped 1 base, with 8 bases sitting between them. The CDR3 spans 14 residues. The CDR3 nucleotides read TGTGCCAGCAGTTACGGACACTCGAACACTGAAGCTTTCTTT. It translates to CASSYGHSNTEAFF.

The chain uses TRBV6-5 and TRBJ1-1; D gene uncertain. V was pared by 6 bases and J by 1 base, with 12 bases between. This CDR3 spans 14 amino acids. Germline V gene lookup returns CDR1 MNHEY and CDR2 SVGAGI. CDR3: CASSPLRGNTEAFF. The CDR3 coding sequence is TGTGCCAGCAGCCCCCTGAGAGGGAACACTGAAGCTTTCTTT.

CDR3 loop: CASSSLGILVRAGGQQYF. The DNA of the CDR3 is TGTGCCAGCAGCTCCCTCGGTATTTTGGTTCGAGCGGGGGGACAGCAGTACTTC. The chain carries TRBV7-2 and TRBJ2-7; TRBD2 aligns across 9 bases. Germline V CDR1 and CDR2: SGHTA, FQGNSA. Trimming removed 4 bases from V and 8 bases from J; junction bases left unmatched: 21. This CDR3 has 18 amino acids.

CDR3 loop: CATRQSSGANVLTF. The DNA for the CDR3 is TGTGCCACGAGACAGTCCTCTGGGGCCAACGTCCTGACTTTC. This rearrangement joins TRBV19 to TRBJ2-6; possibly TRBD1 for D (5 bases). The CDR3 contains 14 residues. V was shortened by 10 bases and J by 0 bases, with 10 bases between the two germline ends. Per germline, CDR1 LNHDA and CDR2 SQIVND (reference sequence).

This clone appeared a single time. The chain employs TRBV5-1 and TRBJ2-3; D gene uncertain. The CDR3 runs 14 residues. V was pared by 1 base and J by 2 bases, with 8 bases between. Germline V lookup: CDR1 SGHRS, CDR2 YFSETQ. CDR3 sequence (DNA): TGCGCCAGCAGCTTGTATCCAGCCACAGATACGCAGTATTTT. Its protein is CASSLYPATDTQYF.

This chain joins TRBV6-1 and TRBJ1-3; D is ambiguous. Germline V CDR1 and CDR2: MNHNS, SASEGT. The CDR3 consists of 14 residues. V shed 9 bases and J shed 0 bases, with 12 bases lying between them. CDR3 residues: CASLSYFSGNTIYF. The CDR3 DNA reads TGTGCCAGTCTCAGTTATTTCTCTGGAAACACCATATATTTT.

The V call is TRBV28, the J call TRBJ2-5; 8 positions match TRBD2. Germline assignment: CDR1 MDHEN and CDR2 SYDVKM. The CDR3 is 17 amino acids. J was trimmed by 4 bases and V by 1 base; bases with no gene match: 11. The CDR3 is CASSLFVRGRPGETQYF. CDR3 nucleotide sequence: TGTGCCAGCAGTTTATTTGTCCGCGGGAGGCCGGGAGAGACCCAGTACTTC.

The rearrangement uses TRBV7-8 and TRBJ2-6; D call uncertain. Germline assignment: CDR1 SGHVS and CDR2 FQNEAQ. Trimming took 2 bases from V and 2 from J, leaving 4 bases between them. The CDR3 is 14 residues long. The CDR3 sequence is CASSLLAGANVLTF. The DNA for the CDR3 is TGTGCCAGCAGCTTACTGGCTGGGGCCAACGTCCTGACTTTC.

This clone is medium-sized by share. The CDR3 loop reads CASSLPDWGRYKTQYF. In DNA form, the CDR3 reads TGTGCCAGCAGTTTACCCGACTGGGGAAGATATAAGACCCAGTACTTC. The genes are TRBV27 and TRBJ2-5; D ambiguous. CDR3 length equals 16 residues. V shed 2 bases and J shed 6 bases, with 19 bases lying between them. Germline V gene data show CDR1 as MNHEY and CDR2 as SMNVEV (reference sequence).

V is TRBV18 and J is TRBJ1-2; no reliable D call. The CDR3 length is 14 residues. V was cut by 1 base and J by 2 bases, with 8 bases left in between. The germline CDR1 and CDR2 sequences are KGHSH and LQKENI. DNA of the CDR3: TGTGCCAGCTCACCACGGCAGGACAACTATGGCTACACCTTC. Its protein product is CASSPRQDNYGYTF. Drawing the rest from reference TRBV18 and TRBJ1-2, the complete variable domain is NAGVMQNPRHLVRRRGQEARLRCSPMKGHSHVYWYRQLPEEGLKFMVYLQKENIIDESGMPKERFSAEFPKEGPSILRIQQVVRGDSAAYFCASSPRQDNYGYTFGSGTRLTVV.

The V call is TRBV7-9, the J call TRBJ2-2; D gene ambiguous. This CDR3 contains 14 residues. Germline V gene lookup returns CDR1 SEHNR and CDR2 FQNEAQ (reference sequence). The V end lost 3 bases, the J end lost 6 bases, and 11 bases lay between the germline ends. The CDR3 nucleotides read TGTGCCAGCAGCTTGTCCGGGTTACCCGGGGAGCTGTTTTTT. Encoded protein: CASSLSGLPGELFF.

The chain employs TRBV7-9 and TRBJ2-3; the match to TRBD1 covers 12 bases. Germline trimming cut 10 bases from V and 6 bases from J; bases unmatched to any gene: 5. The CDR3 is 13 amino acids. In germline, CDR1 is SEHNR, CDR2 FQNEAQ (reference sequence). CDR3 sequence (DNA): TGTGCCACCGGGACAGGGGGCGCGGATACGCAGTATTTT. Translated: CATGTGGADTQYF.

The chain is built from TRBV6-5 and TRBJ1-1, with TRBD1 matching 8 bases. Germline CDR1 is MNHEY and CDR2 is SVGAGI. Germline trimming cut 7 bases from V and 3 bases from J; bases unmatched to any gene: 10. The CDR3 consists of 15 residues. Here the CDR3 DNA reads TGTGCCAGCACCGACGGAACGGACAGGGACACTGAAGCTTTCTTT. Residues: CASTDGTDRDTEAFF.

This clone appeared a single time. The chain combines TRBV7-3 with TRBJ2-3; D is possibly TRBD1 or TRBD2 (5 bases each). Germline loops: CDR1 SGHTA, CDR2 FQGTGA. The CDR3 contains 14 residues. The V and J ends lost 5 bases and 0 bases respectively, with 9 bases between them. The CDR3 sequence: CASSQGRSTDTQYF. In DNA form, the CDR3 reads TGTGCCAGCAGCCAGGGACGGAGCACAGATACGCAGTATTTT.

The rearrangement links TRBV18 to TRBJ2-2; 10 positions agree with TRBD1. This CDR3 has 17 residues. CDR1 KGHSH and CDR2 LQKENI come from the germline V gene. V trimming: 4 bases; J trimming: 6 bases; junction bases outside the gene matches: 11. Here the CDR3 reads CASSQLSGTGASGELFF. Written as DNA, the CDR3 is TGTGCCAGCTCACAACTCTCCGGGACAGGGGCCTCCGGGGAGCTGTTTTTT.

The V gene is TRBV4-2, the J gene TRBJ2-2; a weak D match, TRBD1 (6 bases). Between the trimmed V and J ends, which lost 5 bases and 5 bases, there was a span of 9 bases. The CDR3 is made up of 13 amino acids. Germline values: CDR1 LGHNA, CDR2 YNFKEQ. This CDR3 is CASSNRVTGELFF. CDR3 in DNA: TGTGCCAGCAGCAACAGGGTGACCGGGGAGCTGTTTTTT.

The CDR3 is CAWSPGPPKPETQYF. The CDR3, as DNA: TGTGCCTGGAGTCCGGGGCCTCCCAAGCCGGAGACCCAGTACTTC. The chain joins TRBV30 to TRBJ2-5; D possibly matches TRBD1 or TRBD2 (5 bases each). This CDR3 comprises 15 residues. CDR1 is GTSNPN and CDR2 is SVGIG in the germline V gene (reference sequence). With 2 bases removed from V and 5 bases from J, the gap between germline ends came to 18 bases.

The chain couples TRBV29-1 to TRBJ2-3; 7 bases agree with TRBD1. This CDR3 spans 16 amino acids. Per germline, CDR1 SQVTM and CDR2 ANQGSEA. V lost 0 bases to trimming and J lost 4 bases; unmatched junction nucleotides: 10. This chain's CDR3 is CSVEDLQGVGPDTQYF. The CDR3, as DNA: TGCAGCGTTGAAGATCTTCAGGGGGTGGGCCCAGATACGCAGTATTTT.

The chain employs TRBV6-6 and TRBJ2-1, with D possibly matching TRBD1 (6 bases). Trimming cost V 6 bases and J 0 bases, with 12 bases left between them. Looked up from germline, CDR1 is MNHNY and CDR2 is SVGAGI (reference sequence). The CDR3 is 15 residues long. The chain's CDR3 is CASRTRQDSYNEQFF. The CDR3 region has the DNA TGTGCCAGCAGAACCCGACAGGACTCCTACAATGAGCAGTTCTTC.

The J gene is TRBJ2-2, the V gene TRBV5-1, with 10 bases matching TRBD1. CDR3 length: 17 amino acids. With V trimmed by 0 bases and J by 5 bases, 7 bases remained unmatched. Germline CDR1 SGHRS, CDR2 YFSETQ. CDR3 loop: CASSLASLGQGTGELFF. The DNA of the CDR3 is TGCGCCAGCAGCTTGGCCTCATTGGGACAGGGGACCGGGGAGCTGTTTTTT.

The CDR3 DNA is TGCAGTCCGACGACGGCGGATGGCTACACCTTC. It specifies CSPTTADGYTF. This rearrangement joins TRBV20-1 to TRBJ1-2, with D uncertain. The CDR3 runs to 11 residues. From germline, CDR1 is DFQATT and CDR2 SNEGSKA (reference sequence). Trimming took 8 bases from V and 6 from J, leaving 13 bases between them.

The V and J genes are TRBV4-1 and TRBJ1-5, with TRBD1 identical over 10 bases. The germline gives CDR1 MGHRA, CDR2 YSYEKL. This CDR3 has 15 amino acids. The V and J ends lost 1 base and 4 bases, in that order; junction bases with no gene match: 1. The CDR3 loop reads CASSQGDRGNQPQHF. The CDR3 DNA reads as TGCGCCAGCAGCCAAGGGGACAGGGGTAATCAGCCCCAGCATTTT.

A remark on this clone: One junction end does not reproduce the germline sequence, and a read error may be involved. The chain couples TRBV6-5 to TRBJ2-7; a weak D match, TRBD1 (6 bases). Germline-derived CDR1 and CDR2 are MNHEY and SVGAGI. The CDR3 extends over 12 amino acids. The CDR3 protein is CASSYEDRTVDF. CDR3 coding DNA: TGTGCCAGCAGTTACGAGGACCGGACAGTCGACTTC.

The CDR3 coding sequence is TGTGCCAGCTCACCGTCGGGGGGATCCATGAACACTGAAGCTTTCTTT. Translation: CASSPSGGSMNTEAFF. V gene TRBV18 combines with J gene TRBJ1-1; D is possibly TRBD1 (5 bases). There are 16 residues in the CDR3. The V end was cut by 3 bases, the J end by 0 bases, with 14 bases between. Looked up from germline, CDR1 is KGHSH and CDR2 is LQKENI.

V gene TRBV20-1 combines with J gene TRBJ2-5; D unresolved. This CDR3 region has 10 residues. Trimming stripped 3 bases from V and 5 bases from J, with 4 bases between. CDR1 is DFQATT, CDR2 SNEGSKA, per germline (reference sequence). The CDR3 region has the DNA TGCAGTGCTAGTTCCGAGACCCAGTACTTC. Protein sequence: CSASSETQYF.

CDR3 amino acids: CASSATTGSHNEQFF. CDR3 nucleotide sequence: TGCGCCAGCAGCGCCACGACAGGGTCCCACAATGAGCAGTTCTTC. The chain links TRBV5-1 to TRBJ2-1; 7 positions match TRBD1. The CDR3 loop spans 15 amino acids. Germline loops: CDR1 SGHRS, CDR2 YFSETQ. V trimming: 4 bases; J trimming: 5 bases; junction bases outside the gene matches: 9.

This rearrangement joins TRBV10-3 to TRBJ2-5; D possibly matches TRBD1 or TRBD2 (5 bases each). CDR1 and CDR2 (germline): ENHRY, SYGVKD. There are 12 residues in the CDR3. V was trimmed by 6 bases and J by 5 bases, leaving 10 bases between them. CDR3 sequence (DNA): TGTGCCATCAGCGACAGAGGGGAGACCCAGTACTTC. Residues: CAISDRGETQYF.